This T cell receptor (beta chain) is drawn from a study of blood T cell repertoires in COVID-19. CDR1 and CDR2 (germline): ENHRY, SYGVKD. The CDR3 loop spans 14 amino acids. Deletions cut 1 base from V and 2 bases from J, with 8 bases between. In the original workflow: Scientists estimated how many nucleated cells there were by amplifying reference gene primers. Profiled with immunoSEQ multiplex PCR; TCRdb holds only in-frame clones, not every one. V and J calls and clone size are given by that table; D and trimming were obtained from the DNA. The table lists hundreds of thousands of clones, roughly 89% of them singletons.

The sample taken for sequencing was peripheral blood. The chain combines TRBV10-3 with TRBJ1-2, with D possibly matching TRBD1 (6 bases). This sequence originates from a woman aged 18-29 years who had recovered from COVID-19. The DNA of the CDR3 is TGTGCCATCAGTGAGTTCAGGGGCAACTATGGCTACACCTTC. Protein product: CAISEFRGNYGYTF.